This T cell receptor (beta chain) was sequenced for a study of T cells in Graves' hyperthyroidism and ophthalmopathy. Trimming cost V 2 bases and J 3 bases, with 14 bases left between them. The germline V gene has CDR1 MNHNS and CDR2 SASEGT. The CDR3 contains 15 residues. RNA transcripts were the template for amplifying TCR beta CDR3 regions. The TCR CDR3 was amplified in a first-round RT-PCR using the HTBI primer set. TCRdb reprocessed the multiplex PCR reads via MiXCR and lists one record per CDR3 protein. The data contain about 400,000 distinct CDR3 sequences, around 25% of them singletons. The chain recombines TRBV6-1 with TRBJ2-7; D not resolved. The material sequenced was blood. The origin of this receptor is a man in his fifties or sixties with Graves' hyperthyroidism. The CDR3 protein is CASSEWATQDYEQYF. In nucleotides, the CDR3 is TGTGCCAGCAGTGAATGGGCCACCCAGGACTACGAGCAGTACTTC.